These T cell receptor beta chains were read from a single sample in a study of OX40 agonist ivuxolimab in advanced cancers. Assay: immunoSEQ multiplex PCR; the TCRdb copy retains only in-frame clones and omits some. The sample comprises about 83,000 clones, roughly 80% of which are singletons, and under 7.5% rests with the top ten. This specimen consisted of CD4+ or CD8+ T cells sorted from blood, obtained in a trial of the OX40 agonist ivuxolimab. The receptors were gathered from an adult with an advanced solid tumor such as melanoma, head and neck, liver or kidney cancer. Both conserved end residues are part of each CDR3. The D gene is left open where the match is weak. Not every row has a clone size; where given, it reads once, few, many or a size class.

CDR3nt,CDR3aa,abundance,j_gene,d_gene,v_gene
TGCGCCAGCAGTGACTTACAGGGGATCGGGGAGCTGTTTTTT,CASSDLQGIGELFF,-,TRBJ2-2,TRBD1,TRBV10-2
TGTGCCAGCAGTCGACCACGAAGCGAGCAGTACTTC,CASSRPRSEQYF,-,TRBJ2-7,-,TRBV6-5
TGCGCCAGCAGCCAAGGGAATAGCGGGCGTTCCACAGATACGCAGTATTTT,CASSQGNSGRSTDTQYF,-,TRBJ2-3,TRBD2,TRBV4-3
TGTGCCAGCAGCTTAGGAGTGGCGGGGGGCCGGGATGAGCAGTTCTTC,CASSLGVAGGRDEQFF,-,TRBJ2-1,TRBD2,TRBV11-2
TGTGCCTGGAGTACGGGCCTGACCTACGAGCAGTACTTC,CAWSTGLTYEQYF,-,TRBJ2-7,-,TRBV30
TGTGCCAGCAGTGGGCAGGGATATAGCAATCAGCCCCAGCATTTT,CASSGQGYSNQPQHF,-,TRBJ1-5,-,TRBV2
TGTGCCAGCAGTCCAGGGTGGGGAGGTGGCTACACCTTC,CASSPGWGGGYTF,few,TRBJ1-2,-,TRBV27
TGTGCCAGCAGATATCAGCCTTTCTCCTACAATGAGCAGTTCTTC,CASRYQPFSYNEQFF,-,TRBJ2-1,-,TRBV6-5
TGTGCCTGGAGTCTACCTGGGGGGCAGGGCTACACCTTC,CAWSLPGGQGYTF,-,TRBJ1-2,-,TRBV30
TGTGCCAGTAGTCCAGGGCGGACAGGCCTTAATTCACCCCTCCACTTT,CASSPGRTGLNSPLHF,once,TRBJ1-6,TRBD1,TRBV19
TGTGCCGGAGGGAGGGGCCCCGGACAGACTGGAAACACCATATATTTT,CAGGRGPGQTGNTIYF,-,TRBJ1-3,-,TRBV6-6
TGTGCCAGCAGGGAGTATAGGGGTCACGAGTACTTC,CASREYRGHEYF,-,TRBJ2-4,-,TRBV6-5
TGTGCCAGCAGTCTACAGAGACAGGGCGGGGGCTACACCTTC,CASSLQRQGGGYTF,-,TRBJ1-2,TRBD1,TRBV27
TGTGCCAGCAGCTTGGGACAGCTTAATGAAAAACTGTTTTTT,CASSLGQLNEKLFF,-,TRBJ1-4,TRBD1,TRBV7-2
TGTGCCAGCACTCCTTCGGGGGGCATCACCTACAATGAGCAGTTCTTC,CASTPSGGITYNEQFF,-,TRBJ2-1,-,TRBV14
TGCGCCAGCAGCGCCTGGGAGAGTGACACCGGGGAGCTGTTTTTT,CASSAWESDTGELFF,-,TRBJ2-2,-,TRBV5-1
TGTGCCAGCAGTGGGAGTAGCGGAGAGACCCAGTACTTC,CASSGSSGETQYF,-,TRBJ2-5,-,TRBV6-1
TGTGCCAGCAGTAATCAAGGTGGCTACACCTTC,CASSNQGGYTF,-,TRBJ1-2,-,TRBV6-5
TGTGCCAGCAGCGAGGTGGATCAGCCCCAGCATTTT,CASSEVDQPQHF,-,TRBJ1-5,-,TRBV5-8
TGCAGTGCTAGAGGAGACTACGAGCAGTACTTC,CSARGDYEQYF,-,TRBJ2-7,-,TRBV20-1
TGCAGCGTTCAAAGGGTGGATTCCGGGCAGTACTTC,CSVQRVDSGQYF,-,TRBJ2-7,-,TRBV29-1
TGTGCCAGCAGCGAACAGGGTTCTGGAAACACCATATATTTT,CASSEQGSGNTIYF,-,TRBJ1-3,-,TRBV7-9
TGTGCCAGCAGCTTGGGAGGGTCCCAGCATTTT,CASSLGGSQHF,-,TRBJ1-5,-,TRBV7-9
TGTGCCAGCAGCTTAGGTACTAGCGGGAGGTACAATGAGCAGTTCTTC,CASSLGTSGRYNEQFF,-,TRBJ2-1,TRBD2,TRBV11-1
TGTGCCAGCAGCTTAATCTCGGGAAAAGAGACCCAGTACTTC,CASSLISGKETQYF,-,TRBJ2-5,-,TRBV7-9
TGTGCCAGCAGTGCGGGTCCGACTACGCTCACCTATGGCTACACCTTC,CASSAGPTTLTYGYTF,-,TRBJ1-2,-,TRBV2
TGTGCCAGCTCAGAAGAAGGGGGGATTCCATACGAGCAGTACTTC,CASSEEGGIPYEQYF,-,TRBJ2-7,-,TRBV18
TGTGCTAGCAGCTTAGAAGCGGGAGTGCGGAATGAGCAGTTCTTC,CASSLEAGVRNEQFF,-,TRBJ2-1,TRBD2,TRBV7-7
TGTGCTAGCAGTAGAGGGATGGGGAACACCGGGGAGCTGTTTTTT,CASSRGMGNTGELFF,-,TRBJ2-2,-,TRBV2
TGTGCCAGCTCACCACGATTTATGGACAGGGCGGGCACTGAAGCTTTCTTT,CASSPRFMDRAGTEAFF,-,TRBJ1-1,TRBD1,TRBV18
TGTGCCAGCAGCTTAGAAACGAACACTGAAGCTTTCTTT,CASSLETNTEAFF,-,TRBJ1-1,-,TRBV7-9
TGTGCCAGCAGCTTGACAGGGTTTTCTGGAAACACCATATATTTT,CASSLTGFSGNTIYF,-,TRBJ1-3,-,TRBV5-6
TGCACCAGCAGCCAGGTACAGTCTTCTGGGGCCAACGTCCTGACTTTC,CTSSQVQSSGANVLTF,-,TRBJ2-6,-,TRBV1
TGTGCCTGGAGTGTACGGGGACAGGGGAGGTTTCAGCCCCAGCATTTT,CAWSVRGQGRFQPQHF,-,TRBJ1-5,TRBD1,TRBV30
TGTGCCAGCAGTGTGACAGGGGGCGCAGAGACCCAGTACTTC,CASSVTGGAETQYF,once,TRBJ2-5,TRBD1,TRBV28
TGTGCCTGGAGTGTTATCAGCCGGGGCACTGAAGCTTTCTTT,CAWSVISRGTEAFF,-,TRBJ1-1,-,TRBV30
TGTGCCAGCAGCTCCCAGTCGAGGTCCTCTTATGGCTACACCTTC,CASSSQSRSSYGYTF,-,TRBJ1-2,-,TRBV11-2
TGTGCCAGCAGCCGCAAGGGGGTAGCTTTCTTT,CASSRKGVAFF,-,TRBJ1-1,-,TRBV7-9
TGTGCCAGCAGCTTACCCGGACAGGGGGGGCAGAGGTTCTACGAGCAGTACTTC,CASSLPGQGGQRFYEQYF,-,TRBJ2-7,TRBD1,TRBV7-2
TGTGCCAGCTCACAGTCAAGGAGGGAGAAACGGCATTTT,CASSQSRREKRHF,-,TRBJ1-5,-,TRBV18
TGCGCCAGCAGCTTGGACGCGGGGACTGAAGCTTTCTTT,CASSLDAGTEAFF,-,TRBJ1-1,-,TRBV5-1
TGTGCCAGCAGCACAGGGGGCTCCTACAATGAGCAGTTCTTC,CASSTGGSYNEQFF,-,TRBJ2-1,TRBD1,TRBV7-3
TGTGCCAGCAGTTACTCGTATCGCGGGTCCAACACTGAAGCTTTCTTT,CASSYSYRGSNTEAFF,-,TRBJ1-1,-,TRBV6-5
TGCGCCAGCAGTCAATTAACGGCTACCGGGGAGCTGTTTTTT,CASSQLTATGELFF,once,TRBJ2-2,-,TRBV23-1